This TCR beta chain was captured by sequencing in a study of post-analysis software for immune sequencing data. Study-wide background: The disease courses spanned relapsing-remitting, secondary progressive and progressive-relapsing forms of multiple sclerosis.

With regard to this clonotype: Its specificity is unknown.

The study's findings and limits: Multiple sclerosis patients showed significantly lower normalized Chao1 diversity than controls did. Five TRBV segments appeared more often in patients than in controls, and TRBV5-6, TRBV5-1 and TRBV20-1 were among these.

The CDR3 has 14 residues. The junction had 7 bases not matched to a gene; V was cut back by 5 bases and J by 6 bases. CDR1 is SEHNR, CDR2 FQNEAQ, per germline (reference sequence). Unique-molecular-identifier-tagged TCR beta cDNA libraries were used. TCRdb recomputed calls from the PCR reads with MiXCR, one row per CDR3 protein. The sample carries 450,000 to 650,000 distinct CDR3 sequences, about 40% recorded once. The rearrangement uses TRBV7-9 and TRBJ2-1, with 7 positions matching TRBD2. This receptor was taken from a girl aged 5-17 years with multiple sclerosis. The sequenced sample consisted of blood. This chain's CDR3 is CASSPGLGLNEQFF. Written as DNA, the CDR3 is TGTGCCAGCAGCCCAGGACTAGGCCTCAATGAGCAGTTCTTC.